This T cell receptor (beta chain) was recorded in a study of shared clonotypes between healthy human individuals. All participating donors were Caucasian adults from Nashville, Tennessee. Unsorted samples drew genomic DNA from tens of millions of PBMCs. Germline V gene lookup returns CDR1 SGHNT and CDR2 YENEEA. Trimming cost V 5 bases and J 4 bases, with 17 bases left between them. There are 15 residues in the CDR3. This clone was found a few times. An assay was performed, and its level was deep. The authors sequenced unsorted PBMC DNA on ten immunoSEQ deep assay plates. Here immunoSEQ multiplex PCR was the method, and the copy in TCRdb shows in-frame clones only, minus some. The repertoire holds fewer than 700,000 clones, with roughly 79% as singletons.

This chain connects TRBV11-3 to TRBJ2-5; D is possibly TRBD1 (8 bases). The material sequenced was PBMCs. This TCR derives from a middle-aged woman in good health. Some clones in this sample may be carry-over from other donors' samples. The CDR3 nucleotides read TGTGCCAGCAGCAGGGAGGGACAGGCGGGAGAGACCCAGTACTTC. Protein sequence: CASSREGQAGETQYF. The full variable domain, in which reference TRBV11-3 and TRBJ2-5 provide the parts outside the CDR3, is EAGVVQSPRYKIIEKKQPVAFWCNPISGHNTLYWYLQNLGQGPELLIRYENEEAVDDSQLPKDRFSAERLKGVDSTLKIQPAELGDSAVYLCASSREGQAGETQYFGPGTRLLVL.